The sequence of this T cell receptor beta chain was determined in a study of cytomegalovirus exposure and HLA in healthy donors. Study details: Unique TCRs numbering some 77 million, obtained from HLA-typed donors, made up an early data release. Study findings and constraints: Analyzed later, association rates of TCRs varied across HLA loci, with DRB1 most and HLA-C fewest.

This clone came up a few times. What it binds is not known. Germline V CDR1 and CDR2: MDHEN, SYDVKM. The CDR3 consists of 15 residues. Trimming left V 7 bases short and J 0 bases short, with 12 bases between. PCR used 60 Vbeta primers and 13 Jbeta primers. The protocol was immunoSEQ multiplex PCR, while the TCRdb copy is restricted to in-frame clones and leaves out a portion. The sample contains some 110,000 clones, roughly 66% of which appear only once. Sequencing was carried out using PBMCs. The chain recombines TRBV28 with TRBJ1-4; D is possibly TRBD1 (5 bases). The TCR was taken from a woman aged 25 to 39 in good health and CMV-seronegative. The CDR3 coding sequence is TGTGCCAGCAAGACAACAGGTGCAACTAATGAAAAACTGTTTTTT. Translation: CASKTTGATNEKLFF.